This T cell receptor beta chain was recorded in a study of Ad26.COV2.S vaccination and SARS-CoV-2 variants. Regarding the study as a whole: Compared with placebo recipients, vaccine recipients had higher spike-specific TCR breadth.

Points on this clone: Antigen unknown.

The repertoire was sequenced with immunoSEQ multiplex PCR; TCRdb's copy has only in-frame clones and lacks some. In the table there are about 480,000 clones, approximately 88% of which are singletons. Germline-derived CDR1 and CDR2 are SGHRS and YFSETQ. There are 14 residues in the CDR3. The V segment lost 0 bases and the J segment 6 bases; nucleotides outside the gene matches: 2. Noted treatment: some 19 received Ad26.COV2.S at low or high dose, single or two shots; about 5 received placebo; per-sample allocation not given. Sampling happened 63 days after the first vaccine or placebo injection. This chain joins TRBV5-1 and TRBJ1-5; 8 nucleotides line up with TRBD1. This clonotype was obtained from a person between 18 and 59 years old who received the Ad26.COV2.S COVID-19 vaccine or a placebo. Material: peripheral blood, obtained in a trial of Ad26.COV2.S vaccine versus placebo. The DNA for the CDR3 is TGCGCCAGCAGCTTGGCAGGGGGCGGTCAGCCCCAGCATTTT. Encoded protein: CASSLAGGGQPQHF.